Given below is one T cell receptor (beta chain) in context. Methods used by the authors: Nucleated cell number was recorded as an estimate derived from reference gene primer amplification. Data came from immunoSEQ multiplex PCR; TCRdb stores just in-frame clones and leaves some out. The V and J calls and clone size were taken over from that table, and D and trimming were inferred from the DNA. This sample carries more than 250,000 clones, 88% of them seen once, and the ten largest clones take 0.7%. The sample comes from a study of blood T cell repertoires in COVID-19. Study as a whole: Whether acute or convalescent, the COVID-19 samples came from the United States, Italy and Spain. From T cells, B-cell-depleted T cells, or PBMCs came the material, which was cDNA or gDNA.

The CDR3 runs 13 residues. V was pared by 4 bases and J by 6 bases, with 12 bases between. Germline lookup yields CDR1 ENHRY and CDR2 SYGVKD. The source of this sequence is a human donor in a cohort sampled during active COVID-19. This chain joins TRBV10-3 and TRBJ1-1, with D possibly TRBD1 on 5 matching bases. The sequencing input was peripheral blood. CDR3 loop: CAISARGDAEAFF. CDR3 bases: TGTGCCATCAGTGCCCGGGGGGACGCTGAAGCTTTCTTT.